Listed below are T cell receptor beta chains from one sample, sequenced in a study of blood T cell repertoires in COVID-19. TCRdb's table, derived via immunoSEQ multiplex PCR, lists solely in-frame clones and lacks some. The sample lists some 150,000 clones; more than 75% were seen once. Sequenced sample: peripheral blood. All receptors derive from a man aged 70 or older with acute or convalescent COVID-19. The CDR3 runs from the conserved cysteine through the conserved F or W. A D gene is named only where the DNA matches it firmly. Some rows mark clone size as missing; the rest say once, few, many or name a class of expanded clone.

D: TRBD1; J: TRBJ2-7; V: TRBV18; size: few; DNA: TGTGCCAGCTCACCACCTTCCAGGGGGCCCTACGAGCAGTACTTC; CDR3: CASSPPSRGPYEQYF
D: .; J: TRBJ2-7; V: TRBV19; size: .; DNA: TGTGCCAGGATTCGCGGGGGCTGGGGCTATTACGAGCAGTACTTC; CDR3: CARIRGGWGYYEQYF
D: TRBD1; J: TRBJ1-6; V: TRBV7-9; size: .; DNA: TGTGCCAGCAGACGGACAGGGACGGCAAATTCACCCCTCCACTTT; CDR3: CASRRTGTANSPLHF
D: .; J: TRBJ2-2; V: TRBV6-6; size: .; DNA: TGTGCCAGCAGACGCGGCCTAGGGGCGAACACCGGGGAGCTGTTTTTT; CDR3: CASRRGLGANTGELFF
D: .; J: TRBJ2-7; V: TRBV6-6; size: .; DNA: TGTGCCAGCAGTTACTCGTTGGAGGGCCACGAGCAGTACTTC; CDR3: CASSYSLEGHEQYF
D: TRBD1; J: TRBJ1-1; V: TRBV7-2; size: .; DNA: TGTGCCAGCAGCTCAGGACAGGGAACTGAAGCTTTCTTT; CDR3: CASSSGQGTEAFF
D: TRBD2; J: TRBJ2-5; V: TRBV6-5; size: .; DNA: TGTGCCAGCAGCCGGTCTAGCGGGGCCCAAGAGACCCAGTACTTC; CDR3: CASSRSSGAQETQYF
D: .; J: TRBJ2-1; V: TRBV3-1/TRBV3-2; size: few; DNA: TGTGCCAGCAGCCAAGGACACCTATACAATGAGCAGTTCTTC; CDR3: CASSQGHLYNEQFF
D: TRBD1; J: TRBJ2-7; V: TRBV6-5; size: .; DNA: TGTGCCAGCAGTTACACCGGGACAGGGAGCTCCTACGAGCAGTACTTC; CDR3: CASSYTGTGSSYEQYF
D: TRBD1; J: TRBJ1-2; V: TRBV5-5; size: .; DNA: TGTGCCAGCAGCCTCAGTATTCAGGGGGGTAGTGGCTACACCTTC; CDR3: CASSLSIQGGSGYTF
D: .; J: TRBJ1-3; V: TRBV6-6; size: .; DNA: TGTGCCAGCAGTTACGTTCTAAACACCATATATTTT; CDR3: CASSYVLNTIYF
D: .; J: TRBJ2-7; V: TRBV7-9; size: few; DNA: TGTGCCAGCAGCCCCAACCGCCAGGGAAAGGGCGAGCAGTACTTC; CDR3: CASSPNRQGKGEQYF
D: TRBD2; J: TRBJ2-3; V: TRBV9; size: .; DNA: TGTGCCAGCAGCGCCGGGACTAGCGGGGGGACACTCACAGATACGCAGTATTTT; CDR3: CASSAGTSGGTLTDTQYF
D: .; J: TRBJ2-6; V: TRBV30; size: once; DNA: TGTGCCTGCCAGACGGGGTCTGGGGCCAACGTCCTGACTTTC; CDR3: CACQTGSGANVLTF
D: .; J: TRBJ1-1; V: TRBV5-1; size: .; DNA: TGCGCCAGCAGCTGGGGGCCTATAGACACAATGAACACTGAAGCTTTCTTT; CDR3: CASSWGPIDTMNTEAFF
D: TRBD1; J: TRBJ1-2; V: TRBV18; size: .; DNA: TGTGCCAGCTCACCGGAAGGGGGCGACTATGGCTACACCTTC; CDR3: CASSPEGGDYGYTF
D: .; J: TRBJ2-2; V: TRBV19; size: once; DNA: TGTGCCAGCCGGGACTTAGGGAAGGAGGAGCTGTTTTTT; CDR3: CASRDLGKEELFF
D: .; J: TRBJ1-1; V: TRBV12-3/TRBV12-4; size: few; DNA: TGTGCCAGCAGTTTGGGAGGGAACGCTTTCTTT; CDR3: CASSLGGNAFF
D: .; J: TRBJ2-7; V: TRBV6-6; size: few; DNA: TGTGCCAGCAGTTACTCCCCCACCTACGAGCAGTACTTC; CDR3: CASSYSPTYEQYF
D: TRBD1; J: TRBJ2-3; V: TRBV6-5; size: .; DNA: TGTGCCAGCCGGGAGACAGGGGAGGATACGCAGTATTTT; CDR3: CASRETGEDTQYF
D: TRBD2; J: TRBJ2-1; V: TRBV2; size: .; DNA: TGTGCCAGCAGGCCGGGACTAGCGAGGGGATACAATGAGCAGTTCTTC; CDR3: CASRPGLARGYNEQFF
D: TRBD1; J: TRBJ2-7; V: TRBV7-9; size: .; DNA: TGTGCCAGCAGCTTGCCGGGGACAGGGGTCCCCTACGAGCAGTACTTC; CDR3: CASSLPGTGVPYEQYF
D: TRBD1; J: TRBJ2-7; V: TRBV5-1; size: many; DNA: TGCGCCAGCAGCTCTCATCGGGGCCTACGGGACAGGGACAACGAGCAGTACTTC; CDR3: CASSSHRGLRDRDNEQYF
D: .; J: TRBJ1-4; V: TRBV7-2; size: .; DNA: TGTGCCAGCAGCTCAAGGGGGACACTGAATGAAAAACTGTTTTTT; CDR3: CASSSRGTLNEKLFF
D: .; J: TRBJ1-1; V: TRBV19; size: few; DNA: TGTGCCAGTAGTATCCGAGGCCACACTGAAGCTTTCTTT; CDR3: CASSIRGHTEAFF
D: .; J: TRBJ1-3; V: TRBV7-6; size: .; DNA: TGTGCCAGCAGCTTAGTAGTAGGGGATGGAAACACCATATATTTT; CDR3: CASSLVVGDGNTIYF
D: .; J: TRBJ1-4; V: TRBV5-5; size: .; DNA: TGTGCCAGCAGCTTGAATTGGGGCGGAGAAAAACTGTTTTTT; CDR3: CASSLNWGGEKLFF
D: TRBD1; J: TRBJ2-1; V: TRBV2; size: .; DNA: TGTGCCAGCAGTGAGGGAACATGGGACAGGGAGGACAATGAGCAGTTCTTC; CDR3: CASSEGTWDREDNEQFF
D: .; J: TRBJ2-2; V: TRBV11-2; size: .; DNA: TGTGCCAGCAGCTTAGTGCAAGGCGGAACCGGGGAGCTGTTTTTT; CDR3: CASSLVQGGTGELFF
D: .; J: TRBJ1-2; V: TRBV11-2; size: .; DNA: TGTGCCAGCAGCCCGGGGGGAAATGGCTACACCTTC; CDR3: CASSPGGNGYTF
D: TRBD1; J: TRBJ2-2; V: TRBV6-4; size: once; DNA: TGTGCCAGCAGTCGGGATGGACAGGGCGTCACCGGGGAGCTGTTTTTT; CDR3: CASSRDGQGVTGELFF
D: .; J: TRBJ2-2; V: TRBV7-8; size: .; DNA: TGTGCCAGCAGCACCTTCTCATTCGGGAACACCGGGGAGCTGTTTTTT; CDR3: CASSTFSFGNTGELFF
D: .; J: TRBJ2-5; V: TRBV7-9; size: .; DNA: TGTGCCAGCAGCCAATCTAGCGTACAAGAGACCCAGTACTTC; CDR3: CASSQSSVQETQYF
D: .; J: TRBJ2-7; V: TRBV14; size: .; DNA: TGTGCCAGCAGCCAAGAAGTGGGCCCCGTCTACGAGCAGTACTTC; CDR3: CASSQEVGPVYEQYF
D: .; J: TRBJ1-3; V: TRBV25-1; size: .; DNA: TGTGCCAGCAGCTGGGGCAGGGTTGGTGGAAACACCATATATTTT; CDR3: CASSWGRVGGNTIYF
D: .; J: TRBJ1-6; V: TRBV6-1; size: once; DNA: TGTGCCAGCAGTGATCCGAATTCACCCCTCCACTTT; CDR3: CASSDPNSPLHF
D: TRBD1; J: TRBJ1-4; V: TRBV7-9; size: .; DNA: TGTGCCAGCAGCCGAGGGACAGCAACTAATGAAAAACTGTTTTTT; CDR3: CASSRGTATNEKLFF
D: TRBD1; J: TRBJ2-7; V: TRBV5-4; size: .; DNA: TGTGCCAGCAGCTTGGGGTCGGGACAGGGATCCTACGAGCAGTACTTC; CDR3: CASSLGSGQGSYEQYF
D: TRBD1; J: TRBJ2-3; V: TRBV24-1; size: .; DNA: TGTGCCACCTCTGGGACAGTGTGGAGCGGTAGCACAGATACGCAGTATTTT; CDR3: CATSGTVWSGSTDTQYF
D: .; J: TRBJ2-1; V: TRBV6-2/TRBV6-3; size: .; DNA: TGTGCCAGCAGCACGGTTGCGAATGAGCAGTTCTTC; CDR3: CASSTVANEQFF
D: .; J: TRBJ2-7; V: TRBV5-5; size: .; DNA: TGTGCCAGCAGCTGGGGGGGCGGCACCTACGAGCAGTACTTC; CDR3: CASSWGGGTYEQYF
D: .; J: TRBJ2-1; V: TRBV11-1; size: once; DNA: TGTGCCAGCAGCTTAGATGGGCGGGATAGTCCGAATGAGCAGTTCTTC; CDR3: CASSLDGRDSPNEQFF
D: .; J: TRBJ2-7; V: TRBV18; size: .; DNA: TGTGCCAGCTCACCACCGAACAGTTTCTCCTACGAGCAGTACTTC; CDR3: CASSPPNSFSYEQYF
D: .; J: TRBJ2-1; V: TRBV5-1; size: few; DNA: TGCGCCAGCAGCTATTGGAGGGTTGCCTACAATGAGCAGTTCTTC; CDR3: CASSYWRVAYNEQFF
D: TRBD1; J: TRBJ2-7; V: TRBV11-1; size: .; DNA: TGTGCCAGCAGCTTAGCGGGACAGGGGTTATACGAGCAGTACTTC; CDR3: CASSLAGQGLYEQYF
D: TRBD1; J: TRBJ1-6; V: TRBV6-5; size: few; DNA: TGTGCCAGCACGGACAGGGATAATTCACCCCTCCACTTT; CDR3: CASTDRDNSPLHF
D: .; J: TRBJ1-2; V: TRBV6-5; size: .; DNA: TGTGCCAGCAGTTACGGGCATGGCTACACCTTC; CDR3: CASSYGHGYTF
D: .; J: TRBJ2-1; V: TRBV30; size: .; DNA: TGTGCCTGGAGCCCCAGGTCTCAGATCAATGAGCAGTTCTTC; CDR3: CAWSPRSQINEQFF
D: .; J: TRBJ1-5; V: TRBV7-3; size: .; DNA: TGTGCCAGCAGCTTAAGAATAGACAGGCCCGGGAGCAATCAGCCCCAGCATTTT; CDR3: CASSLRIDRPGSNQPQHF